A single T cell receptor (beta chain) is shown here with its context. Clones were read by immunoSEQ multiplex PCR, and TCRdb kept only the in-frame ones, dropping some. The repertoire holds about 210,000 clones, with roughly four fifths as singletons. The data were obtained in a study of blood T cell repertoires in COVID-19. Study-wide context: Samples of COVID-19 (acute and convalescent) were obtained from the United States, Italy and Spain.

The CDR3 runs 14 residues. The germline V gene encodes CDR1 SGHTA and CDR2 FQGNSA. Deletions cut 1 base from V and 1 base from J, with 7 bases between. The J gene is TRBJ2-5, the V gene TRBV7-2; D not resolved. This sequence originates from a woman aged 40 to 50 with acute or convalescent COVID-19. The specimen was peripheral blood. This CDR3 reads CASSLGVAQETQYF. In DNA, the CDR3 is TGTGCCAGCAGCTTAGGTGTAGCCCAAGAGACCCAGTACTTC. Full variable domain (remainder filled in from reference TRBV7-2 and TRBJ2-5): GAGVSQSPSNKVTEKGKDVELRCDPISGHTALYWYRQSLGQGLEFLIYFQGNSAPDKSGLPSDRFSAERTGGSVSTLTIQRTQQEDSAVYLCASSLGVAQETQYFGPGTRLLVL.